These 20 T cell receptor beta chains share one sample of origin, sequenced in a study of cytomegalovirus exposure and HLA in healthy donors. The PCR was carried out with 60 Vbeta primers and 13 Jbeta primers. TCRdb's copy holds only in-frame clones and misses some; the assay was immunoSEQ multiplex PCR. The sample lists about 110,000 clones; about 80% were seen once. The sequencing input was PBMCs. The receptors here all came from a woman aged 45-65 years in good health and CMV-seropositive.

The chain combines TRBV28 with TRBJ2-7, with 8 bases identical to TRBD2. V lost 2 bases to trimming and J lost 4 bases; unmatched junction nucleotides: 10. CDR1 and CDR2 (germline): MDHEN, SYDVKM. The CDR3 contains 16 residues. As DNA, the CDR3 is TGTGCCAGCAGTTTAGGGGGCGGGGGGCCCCTATACGAGCAGTACTTC. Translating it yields CASSLGGGGPLYEQYF.

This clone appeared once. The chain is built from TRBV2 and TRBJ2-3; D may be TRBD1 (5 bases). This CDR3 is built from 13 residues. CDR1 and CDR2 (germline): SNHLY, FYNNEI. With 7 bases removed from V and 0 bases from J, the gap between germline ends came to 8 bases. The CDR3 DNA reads TGTGCCAGCAAGGCAGGGAGCACAGATACGCAGTATTTT. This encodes CASKAGSTDTQYF.

The CDR3 sequence is CASSLRALGVMNTEAFF. CDR3 DNA: TGTGCCAGCAGCTTAAGGGCGCTAGGGGTGATGAACACTGAAGCTTTCTTT. V gene TRBV7-2 combines with J gene TRBJ1-1, with D possibly TRBD1 on 5 matching bases. This CDR3 has 17 residues. Trimming took 2 bases from V and 0 from J, leaving 16 bases between them. Germline V gives CDR1 SGHTA, CDR2 FQGNSA.

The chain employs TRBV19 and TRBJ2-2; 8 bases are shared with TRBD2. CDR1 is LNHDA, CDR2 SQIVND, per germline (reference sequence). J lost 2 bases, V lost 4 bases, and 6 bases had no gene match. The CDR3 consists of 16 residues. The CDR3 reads CASSNGGTRNTGELFF. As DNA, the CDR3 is TGTGCCAGTAGTAACGGGGGGACTAGAAACACCGGGGAGCTGTTTTTT.

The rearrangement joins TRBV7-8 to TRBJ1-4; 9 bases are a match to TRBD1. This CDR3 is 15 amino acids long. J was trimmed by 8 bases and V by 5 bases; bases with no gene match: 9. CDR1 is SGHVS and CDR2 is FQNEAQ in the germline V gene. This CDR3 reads CASSAGQGFEEKLFF. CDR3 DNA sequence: TGTGCCAGCAGCGCGGGACAGGGCTTCGAGGAAAAACTGTTTTTT.

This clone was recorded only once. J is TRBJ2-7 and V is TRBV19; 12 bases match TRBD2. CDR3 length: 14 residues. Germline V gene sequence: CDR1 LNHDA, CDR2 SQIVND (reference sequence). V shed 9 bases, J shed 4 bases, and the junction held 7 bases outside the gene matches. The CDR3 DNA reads TGTGCCAGCGAGCTGACTAGCGGGAGTTACGAGCAGTACTTC. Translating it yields CASELTSGSYEQYF. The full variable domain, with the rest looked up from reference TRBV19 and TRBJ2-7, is DGGITQSPKYLFRKEGQNVTLSCEQNLNHDAMYWYRQDPGQGLRLIYYSQIVNDFQKGDIAEGYSVSREKKESFPLTVTSAQKNPTAFYLCASELTSGSYEQYFGPGTRLTVT.

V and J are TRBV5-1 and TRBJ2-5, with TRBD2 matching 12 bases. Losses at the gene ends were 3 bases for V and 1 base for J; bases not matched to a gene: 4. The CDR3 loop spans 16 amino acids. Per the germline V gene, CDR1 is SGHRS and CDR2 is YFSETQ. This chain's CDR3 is CASSYGTSGPQETQYF. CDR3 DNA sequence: TGCGCCAGCAGCTACGGGACTAGCGGGCCCCAAGAGACCCAGTACTTC.

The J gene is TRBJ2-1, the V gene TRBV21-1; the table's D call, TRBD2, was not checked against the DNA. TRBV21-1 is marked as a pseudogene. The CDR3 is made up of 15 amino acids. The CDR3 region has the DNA TGTGCCAGCAGCAAAGGGTCGGGGGGTCACAATGAGCAGTTCTTC. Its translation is CASSKGSGGHNEQFF.

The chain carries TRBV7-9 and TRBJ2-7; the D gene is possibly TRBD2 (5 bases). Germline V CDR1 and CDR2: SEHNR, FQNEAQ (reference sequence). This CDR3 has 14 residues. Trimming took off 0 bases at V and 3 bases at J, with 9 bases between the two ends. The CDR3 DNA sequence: TGTGCCAGCAGCTTAGCGGGAGTAAACTACGAGCAGTACTTC. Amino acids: CASSLAGVNYEQYF.

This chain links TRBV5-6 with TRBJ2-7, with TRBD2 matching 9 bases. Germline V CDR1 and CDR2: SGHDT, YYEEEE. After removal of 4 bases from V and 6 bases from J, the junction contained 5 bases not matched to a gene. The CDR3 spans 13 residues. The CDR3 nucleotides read TGTGCCAGCAGCCTTAGCGGGAGAGGCGAGCAGTACTTC. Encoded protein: CASSLSGRGEQYF. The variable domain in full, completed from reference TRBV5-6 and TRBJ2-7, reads DAGVTQSPTHLIKTRGQQVTLRCSPKSGHDTVSWYQQALGQGPQFIFQYYEEEERQRGNFPDRFSGHQFPNYSSELNVNALLLGDSALYLCASSLSGRGEQYFGPGTRLTVT.

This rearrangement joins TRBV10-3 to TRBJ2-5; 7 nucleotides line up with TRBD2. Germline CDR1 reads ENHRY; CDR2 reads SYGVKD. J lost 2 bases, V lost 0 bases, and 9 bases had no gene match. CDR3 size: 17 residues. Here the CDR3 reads CAISESSVGGSQETQYF. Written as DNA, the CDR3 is TGTGCCATCAGTGAGTCGAGTGTGGGGGGGAGTCAAGAGACCCAGTACTTC.

CDR3 sequence: CASSLDSTSGSTNIQYF. DNA of the CDR3: TGTGCCAGCAGCTTAGATTCGACTAGCGGGAGTACAAACATTCAGTACTTC. The rearrangement uses TRBV11-2 and TRBJ2-4; 12 positions match TRBD2. Germline CDR1 reads SGHAT; CDR2 reads FQNNGV. CDR3 length equals 17 residues. V lost 0 bases to trimming and J lost 6 bases; unmatched junction nucleotides: 6.

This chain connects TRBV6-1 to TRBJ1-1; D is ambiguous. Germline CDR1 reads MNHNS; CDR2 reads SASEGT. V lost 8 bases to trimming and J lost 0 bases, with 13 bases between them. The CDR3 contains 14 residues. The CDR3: CASLPASMNTEAFF. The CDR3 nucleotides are TGTGCCAGCCTCCCCGCTAGTATGAACACTGAAGCTTTCTTT.

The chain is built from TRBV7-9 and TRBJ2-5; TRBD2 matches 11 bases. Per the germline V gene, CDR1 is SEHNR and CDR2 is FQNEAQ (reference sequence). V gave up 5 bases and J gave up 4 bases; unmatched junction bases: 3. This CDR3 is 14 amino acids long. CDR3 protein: CASSPGTSGETQYF. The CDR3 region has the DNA TGTGCCAGCAGCCCCGGGACTAGCGGAGAGACCCAGTACTTC. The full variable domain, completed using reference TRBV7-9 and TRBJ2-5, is DTGVSQNPRHKITKRGQNVTFRCDPISEHNRLYWYRQTLGQGPEFLTYFQNEAQLEKSRLLSDRFSAERPKGSFSTLEIQRTEQGDSAMYLCASSPGTSGETQYFGPGTRLLVL.

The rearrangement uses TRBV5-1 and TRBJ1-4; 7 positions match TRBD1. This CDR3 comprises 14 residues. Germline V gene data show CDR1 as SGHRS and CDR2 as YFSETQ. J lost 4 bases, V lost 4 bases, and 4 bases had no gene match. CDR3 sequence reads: CASSPGQINEKLFF. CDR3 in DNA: TGCGCCAGCAGCCCGGGACAGATTAATGAAAAACTGTTTTTT.

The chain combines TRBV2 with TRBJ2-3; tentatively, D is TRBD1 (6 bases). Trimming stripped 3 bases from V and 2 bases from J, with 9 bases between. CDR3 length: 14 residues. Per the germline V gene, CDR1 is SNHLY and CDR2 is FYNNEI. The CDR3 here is CASSDQGPTDTQYF. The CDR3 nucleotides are TGTGCCAGCAGTGACCAGGGGCCCACAGATACGCAGTATTTT.

The CDR3 coding sequence is TGTGCCAGCAGTTTAAGCCAGACTTATGGCTACACCTTC. Its translation: CASSLSQTYGYTF. This chain uses TRBV27 with TRBJ1-2; D not resolved. V gave up 2 bases and J gave up 5 bases, with 9 bases separating them. The germline V gene encodes CDR1 MNHEY and CDR2 SMNVEV (reference sequence). The CDR3 length is 13 residues.

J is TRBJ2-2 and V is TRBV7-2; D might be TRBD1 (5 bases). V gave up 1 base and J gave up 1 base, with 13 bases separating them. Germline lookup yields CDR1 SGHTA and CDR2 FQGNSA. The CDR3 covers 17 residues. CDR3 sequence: CASSLEMGRGNTGELFF. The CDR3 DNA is TGTGCCAGCAGCTTAGAAATGGGTAGGGGGAACACCGGGGAGCTGTTTTTT.

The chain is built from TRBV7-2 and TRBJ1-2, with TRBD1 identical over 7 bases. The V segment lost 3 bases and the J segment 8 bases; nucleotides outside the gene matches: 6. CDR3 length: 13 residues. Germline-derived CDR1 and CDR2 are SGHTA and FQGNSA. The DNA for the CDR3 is TGTGCCAGCAGCTTCTTGACAGGGAACGGCTACACCTTC. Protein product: CASSFLTGNGYTF.

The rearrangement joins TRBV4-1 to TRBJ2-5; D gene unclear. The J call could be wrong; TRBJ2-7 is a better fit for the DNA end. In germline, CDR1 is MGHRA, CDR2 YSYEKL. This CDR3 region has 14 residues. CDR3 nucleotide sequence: TGCGCCAGCAGCCACCGGTCTCCCCCCTACGAGCAGTACTTC. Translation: CASSHRSPPYEQYF.